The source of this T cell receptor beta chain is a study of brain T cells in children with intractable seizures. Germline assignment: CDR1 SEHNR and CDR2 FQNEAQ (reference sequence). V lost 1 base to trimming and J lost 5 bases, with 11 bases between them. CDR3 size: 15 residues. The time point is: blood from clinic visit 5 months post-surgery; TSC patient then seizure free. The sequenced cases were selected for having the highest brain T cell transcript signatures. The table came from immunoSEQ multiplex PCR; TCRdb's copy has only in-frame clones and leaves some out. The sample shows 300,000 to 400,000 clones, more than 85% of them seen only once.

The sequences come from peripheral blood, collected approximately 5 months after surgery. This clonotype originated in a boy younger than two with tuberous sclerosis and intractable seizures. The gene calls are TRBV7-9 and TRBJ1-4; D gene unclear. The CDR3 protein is CASSLESGLNEKLFF. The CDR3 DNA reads TGTGCCAGCAGCTTAGAATCGGGTTTGAATGAAAAACTGTTTTTT.